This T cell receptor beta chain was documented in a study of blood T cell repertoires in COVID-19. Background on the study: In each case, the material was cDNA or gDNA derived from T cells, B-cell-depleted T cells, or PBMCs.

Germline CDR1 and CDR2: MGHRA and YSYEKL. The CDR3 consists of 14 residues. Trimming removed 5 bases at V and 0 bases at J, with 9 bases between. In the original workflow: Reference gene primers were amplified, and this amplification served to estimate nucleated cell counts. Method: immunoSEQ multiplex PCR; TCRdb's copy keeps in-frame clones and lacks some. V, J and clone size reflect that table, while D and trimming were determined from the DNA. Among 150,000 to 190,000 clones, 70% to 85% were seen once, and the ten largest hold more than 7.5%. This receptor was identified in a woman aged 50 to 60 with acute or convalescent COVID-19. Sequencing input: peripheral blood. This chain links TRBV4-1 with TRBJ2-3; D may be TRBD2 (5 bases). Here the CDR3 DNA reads TGCGCCAGCAGCTATCGGACTAGCACAGATACGCAGTATTTT. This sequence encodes CASSYRTSTDTQYF.